This TCR beta chain was recovered during a study of a mutant IDH1 vaccine in newly diagnosed glioma. Assay used: immunoSEQ multiplex PCR; TCRdb lists only in-frame clones, some missing. Among about 86,000 clones listed, roughly 85% were seen once. Time point: week 23, last vaccination. With topical imiquimod, each dose of the vaccine consisted of 300 ug of mutant IDH1 20-mer peptide. Astrocytomas that were new, WHO grade 3 or 4, IDH1-mutant and ATRX-lost were present in the donors. As regards this clone: Antigen: not known. At the DNA level, this CDR3 is encoded by other sequences in the same sample as well.

The length of the CDR3 is 12 residues. V dropped 6 bases and J dropped 5 bases, with 11 bases sitting between them. Germline CDR1 reads MDHEN; CDR2 reads SYDVKM. The input for sequencing was PBMCs, taken from a glioma patient whose treatment included an IDH1 peptide vaccine. The TCR was taken from a man under 40 with glioma. Some clones in this sample may be carry-over from other donors' samples. The V call is TRBV28, the J call TRBJ2-7; maybe TRBD1 (6 bases). The CDR3 spells CASSPGAHEQYF. For the CDR3, the DNA is TGTGCCAGCAGCCCAGGGGCGCACGAGCAGTACTTC.